A single sample is the source of the 2 T cell receptor beta chains below, sequenced in a study of neoadjuvant anti-PD-1 for oral cavity cancer. Using immunoSEQ multiplex PCR, the repertoire was profiled, and TCRdb retains in-frame clones only, with some absent. The table records some 66,000 clones, around 83% of them present only once. This specimen was PBMCs, taken before nivolumab (anti-PD-1) treatment. These receptors all stem from a person between 40 and 80 years old with oral cavity squamous cell carcinoma.

The chain uses TRBV30 and TRBJ2-4; no firm D call. CDR1 and CDR2 from the germline V gene are GTSNPN and SVGIG (reference sequence). The CDR3 totals 12 residues. V lost 0 bases to trimming and J lost 0 bases, with 0 bases between them. The CDR3 region has the DNA TGTGCCTGGAGTGTAGCCAAAAACATTCAGTACTTC. Translated: CAWSVAKNIQYF.

V gene TRBV5-6 combines with J gene TRBJ1-2; 7 bases map to TRBD1. The J segment lost 6 bases and the V segment lost 4 bases, leaving 9 bases of the junction unmatched. The V gene's germline CDR1 is SGHDT and CDR2 YYEEEE. CDR3 length: 14 amino acids. Written as DNA, the CDR3 is TGTGCCAGCAGCCGAAGTACAGGGGCGGATGGCTACACCTTC. Protein product: CASSRSTGADGYTF.